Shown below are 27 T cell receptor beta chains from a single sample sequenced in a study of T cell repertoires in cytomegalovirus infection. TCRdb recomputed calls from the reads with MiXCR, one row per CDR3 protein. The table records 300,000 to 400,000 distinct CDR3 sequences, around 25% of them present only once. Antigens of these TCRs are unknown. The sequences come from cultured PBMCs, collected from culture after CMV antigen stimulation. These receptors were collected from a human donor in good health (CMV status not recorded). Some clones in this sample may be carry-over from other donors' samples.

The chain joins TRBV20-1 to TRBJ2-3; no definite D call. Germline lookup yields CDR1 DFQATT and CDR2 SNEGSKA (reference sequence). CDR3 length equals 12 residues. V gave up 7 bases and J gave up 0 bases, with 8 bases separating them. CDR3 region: CSVEYSTDTQYF. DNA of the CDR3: TGCAGTGTGGAATATAGCACAGATACGCAGTATTTT.

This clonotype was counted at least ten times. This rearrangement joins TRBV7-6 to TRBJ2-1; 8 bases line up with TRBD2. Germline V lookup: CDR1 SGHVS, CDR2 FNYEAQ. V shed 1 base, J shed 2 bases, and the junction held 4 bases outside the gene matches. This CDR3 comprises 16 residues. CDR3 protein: CASSLGGSGAYNEQFF. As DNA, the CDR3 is TGTGCCAGCAGCTTAGGGGGTAGCGGGGCCTACAATGAGCAGTTCTTC.

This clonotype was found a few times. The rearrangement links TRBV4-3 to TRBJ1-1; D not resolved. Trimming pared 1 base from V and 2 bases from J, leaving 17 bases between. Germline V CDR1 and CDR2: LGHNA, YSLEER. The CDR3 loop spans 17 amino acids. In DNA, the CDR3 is TGCGCCAGCAGCCAAGCTTCCCTTGGCAGGTCCAACACTGAAGCTTTCTTT. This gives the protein CASSQASLGRSNTEAFF.

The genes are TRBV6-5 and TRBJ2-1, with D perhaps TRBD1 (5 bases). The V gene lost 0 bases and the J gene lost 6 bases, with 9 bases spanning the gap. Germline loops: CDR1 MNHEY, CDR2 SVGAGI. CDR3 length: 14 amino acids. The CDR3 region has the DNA TGTGCCAGCAGTTACTCTGGGCAGGGCAATGAGCAGTTCTTC. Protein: CASSYSGQGNEQFF.

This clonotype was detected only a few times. The CDR3: CAIRATGQLETQYF. CDR3 coding DNA: TGTGCCATCAGGGCCACAGGACAGCTGGAGACCCAGTACTTC. The chain joins TRBV10-3 to TRBJ2-5; a weak D match, TRBD1 (6 bases). Germline assignment: CDR1 ENHRY and CDR2 SYGVKD. The CDR3 is 14 residues long. The V end was cut by 6 bases, the J end by 5 bases, with 16 bases between.

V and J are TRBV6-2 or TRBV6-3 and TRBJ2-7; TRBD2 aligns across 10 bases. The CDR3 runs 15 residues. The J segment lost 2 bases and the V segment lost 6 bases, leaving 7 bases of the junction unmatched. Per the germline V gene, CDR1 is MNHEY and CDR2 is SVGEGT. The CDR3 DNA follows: TGTGCCAGCAGCCCAACTAGCGGGACACCCTACGAGCAGTACGTC. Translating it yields CASSPTSGTPYEQYV.

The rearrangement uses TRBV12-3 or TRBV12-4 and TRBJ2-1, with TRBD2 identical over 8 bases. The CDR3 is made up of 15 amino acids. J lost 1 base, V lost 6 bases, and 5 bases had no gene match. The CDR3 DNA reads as TGTGCCAGCAGCATTAGCGGGACATCCTACAATGAGCAGTTCTTC. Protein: CASSISGTSYNEQFF.

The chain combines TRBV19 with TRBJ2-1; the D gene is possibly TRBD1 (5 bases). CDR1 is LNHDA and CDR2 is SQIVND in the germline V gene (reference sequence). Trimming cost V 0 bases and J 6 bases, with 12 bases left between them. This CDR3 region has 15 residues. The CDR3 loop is CASSIEGLLTNEQFF. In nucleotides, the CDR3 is TGTGCCAGTAGTATAGAGGGGCTCCTAACCAATGAGCAGTTCTTC.

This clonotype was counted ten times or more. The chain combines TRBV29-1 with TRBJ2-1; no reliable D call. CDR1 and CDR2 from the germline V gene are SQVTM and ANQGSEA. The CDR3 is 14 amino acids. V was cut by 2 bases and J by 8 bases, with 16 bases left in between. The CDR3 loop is CSVEKGLLIDEQFF. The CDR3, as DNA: TGCAGCGTTGAAAAGGGTTTACTTATCGATGAGCAGTTCTTC.

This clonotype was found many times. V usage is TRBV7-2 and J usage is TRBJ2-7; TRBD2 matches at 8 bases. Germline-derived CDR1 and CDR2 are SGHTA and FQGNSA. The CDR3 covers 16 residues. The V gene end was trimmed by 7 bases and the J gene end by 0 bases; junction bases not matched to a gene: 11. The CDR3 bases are TGTGCCAGCACCCGTAAAAGCGGGAGAAGCTCCTACGAGCAGTACTTC. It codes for CASTRKSGRSSYEQYF.

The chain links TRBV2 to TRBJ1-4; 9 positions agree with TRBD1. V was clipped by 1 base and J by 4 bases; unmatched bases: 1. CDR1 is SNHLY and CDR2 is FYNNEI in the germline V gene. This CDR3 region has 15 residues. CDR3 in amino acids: CASSEGGQGNEKLFF. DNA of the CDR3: TGTGCCAGCAGTGAAGGGGGACAGGGTAATGAAAAACTGTTTTTT.

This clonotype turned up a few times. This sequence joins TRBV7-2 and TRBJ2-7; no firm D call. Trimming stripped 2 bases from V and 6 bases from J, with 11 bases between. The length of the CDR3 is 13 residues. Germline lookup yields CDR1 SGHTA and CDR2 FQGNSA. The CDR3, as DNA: TGTGCCAGCAGCTTAACGCCCCGTCGCGAGCAGTACGTC. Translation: CASSLTPRREQYV.

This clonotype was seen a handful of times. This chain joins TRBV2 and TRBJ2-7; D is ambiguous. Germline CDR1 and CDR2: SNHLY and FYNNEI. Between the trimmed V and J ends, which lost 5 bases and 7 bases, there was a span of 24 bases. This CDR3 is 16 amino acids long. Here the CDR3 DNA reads TGTGCCAGCAGTAAAGGCCTGAGCTTTGTATCGGAAGAGCAGTACTTC. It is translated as CASSKGLSFVSEEQYF.

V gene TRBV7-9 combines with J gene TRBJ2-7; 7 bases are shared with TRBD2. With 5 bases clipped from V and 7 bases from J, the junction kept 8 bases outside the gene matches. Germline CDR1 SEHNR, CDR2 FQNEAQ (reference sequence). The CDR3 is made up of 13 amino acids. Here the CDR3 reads CASSPAGRAEQYF. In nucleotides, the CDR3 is TGTGCCAGCAGCCCAGCGGGGAGGGCAGAGCAGTACTTC.

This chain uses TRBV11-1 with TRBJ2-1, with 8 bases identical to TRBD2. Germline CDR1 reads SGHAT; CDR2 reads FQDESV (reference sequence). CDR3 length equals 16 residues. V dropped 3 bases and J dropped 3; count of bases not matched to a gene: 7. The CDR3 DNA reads TGTGCCAGCAGCTTTGATGCGGGAGGATACTACAATGAGCAGTTCTTC. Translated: CASSFDAGGYYNEQFF.

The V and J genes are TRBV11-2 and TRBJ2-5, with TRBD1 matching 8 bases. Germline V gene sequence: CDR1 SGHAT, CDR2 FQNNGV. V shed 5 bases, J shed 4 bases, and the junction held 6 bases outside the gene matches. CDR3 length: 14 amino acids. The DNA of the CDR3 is TGTGCCAGCAGCGAAAGGACAGGGCGAGAGACCCAGTACTTC. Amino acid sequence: CASSERTGRETQYF.

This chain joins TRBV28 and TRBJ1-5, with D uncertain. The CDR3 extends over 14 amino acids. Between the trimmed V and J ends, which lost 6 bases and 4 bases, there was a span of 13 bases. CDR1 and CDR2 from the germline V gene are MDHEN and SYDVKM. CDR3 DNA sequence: TGTGCCAGCAGAAGGACCCTCCCAAATCAGCCCCAGCATTTT. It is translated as CASRRTLPNQPQHF.

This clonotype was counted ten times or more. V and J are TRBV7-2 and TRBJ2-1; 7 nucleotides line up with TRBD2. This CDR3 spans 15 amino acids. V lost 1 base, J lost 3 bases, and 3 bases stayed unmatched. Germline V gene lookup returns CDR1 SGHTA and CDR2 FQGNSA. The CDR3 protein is CASSLGASGYNEQFF. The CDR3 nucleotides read TGTGCCAGCAGCTTAGGGGCTAGCGGCTACAATGAGCAGTTCTTC.

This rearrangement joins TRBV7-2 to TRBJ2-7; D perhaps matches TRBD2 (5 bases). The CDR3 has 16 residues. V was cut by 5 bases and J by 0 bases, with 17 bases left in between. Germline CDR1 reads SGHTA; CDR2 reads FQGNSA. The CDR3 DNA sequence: TGTGCCAGCAGCCGCCAGAGCGGCCCCTCCTCCTACGAGCAGTACTTC. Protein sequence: CASSRQSGPSSYEQYF.

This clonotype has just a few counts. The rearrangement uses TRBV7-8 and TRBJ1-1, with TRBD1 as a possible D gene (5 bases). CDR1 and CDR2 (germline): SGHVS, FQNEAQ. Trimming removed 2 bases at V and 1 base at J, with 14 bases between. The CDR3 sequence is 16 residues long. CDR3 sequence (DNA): TGTGCCAGCAGCTTATACCTTGTGACAGAGAACACTGAAGCTTTCTTT. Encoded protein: CASSLYLVTENTEAFF.

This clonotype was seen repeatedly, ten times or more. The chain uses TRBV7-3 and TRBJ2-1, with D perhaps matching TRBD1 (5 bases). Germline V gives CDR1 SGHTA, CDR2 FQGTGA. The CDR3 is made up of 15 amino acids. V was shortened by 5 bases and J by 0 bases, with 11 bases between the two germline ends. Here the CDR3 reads CASSIDRGSYNEQFF. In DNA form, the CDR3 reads TGTGCCAGCAGCATCGATAGGGGCTCCTACAATGAGCAGTTCTTC.

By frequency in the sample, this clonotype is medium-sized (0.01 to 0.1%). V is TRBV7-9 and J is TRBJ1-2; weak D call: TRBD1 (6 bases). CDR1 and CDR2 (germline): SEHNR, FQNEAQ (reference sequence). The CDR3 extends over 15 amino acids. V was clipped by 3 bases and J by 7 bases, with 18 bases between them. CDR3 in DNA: TGTGCCAGCAGCTTGGGATCTCAGGGGCGCGGTGGCTACACCTTC. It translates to CASSLGSQGRGGYTF. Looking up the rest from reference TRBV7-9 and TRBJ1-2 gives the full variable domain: DTGVSQNPRHKITKRGQNVTFRCDPISEHNRLYWYRQTLGQGPEFLTYFQNEAQLEKSRLLSDRFSAERPKGSFSTLEIQRTEQGDSAMYLCASSLGSQGRGGYTFGSGTRLTVV.

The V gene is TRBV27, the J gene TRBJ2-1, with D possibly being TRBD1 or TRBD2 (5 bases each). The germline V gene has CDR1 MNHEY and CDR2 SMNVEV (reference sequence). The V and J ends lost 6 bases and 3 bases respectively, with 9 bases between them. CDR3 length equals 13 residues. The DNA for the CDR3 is TGTGCCAGCAGAGGGACGGTCTACAATGAGCAGTTCTTC. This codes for CASRGTVYNEQFF.

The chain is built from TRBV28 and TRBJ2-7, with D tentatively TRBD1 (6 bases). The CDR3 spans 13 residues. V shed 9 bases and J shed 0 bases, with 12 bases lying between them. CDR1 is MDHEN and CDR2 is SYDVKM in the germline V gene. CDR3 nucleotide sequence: TGTGCCAGTTCGACAGGCGTCTCCTACGAGCAGTACTTC. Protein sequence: CASSTGVSYEQYF.

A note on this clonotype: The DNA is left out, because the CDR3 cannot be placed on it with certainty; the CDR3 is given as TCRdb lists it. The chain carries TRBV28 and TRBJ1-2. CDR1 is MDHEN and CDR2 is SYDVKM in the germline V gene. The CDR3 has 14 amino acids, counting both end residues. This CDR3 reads CASSFLADLSGYTF.

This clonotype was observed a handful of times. The CDR3 spells CATAQGRTPPGYGYTF. The CDR3 DNA follows: TGTGCCACCGCGCAGGGGAGGACTCCGCCGGGCTATGGCTACACCTTC. The V and J genes are TRBV6-1 and TRBJ1-2; maybe TRBD1 (6 bases). This CDR3 comprises 16 residues. Germline CDR1 reads MNHNS; CDR2 reads SASEGT. V shed 10 bases and J shed 4 bases, with 25 bases lying between them.

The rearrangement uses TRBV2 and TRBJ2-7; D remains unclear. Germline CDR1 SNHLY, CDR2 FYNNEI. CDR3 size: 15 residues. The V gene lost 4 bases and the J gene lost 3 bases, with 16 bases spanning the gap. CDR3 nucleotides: TGTGCCAGCAGTGGGCCAAACGAGGCCCTCTACGAGCAGTACGTC. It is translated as CASSGPNEALYEQYV.